The next 31 T cell receptor beta chains were all read from a single sample in a study of shared clonotypes between healthy human individuals. Here immunoSEQ multiplex PCR was the method, and the copy in TCRdb shows in-frame clones only, minus some. The table shows more than 1,200,000 clones, with approximately 98.5% occurring only once. The material sequenced was naive CD4+ T cells sorted from blood. The sample's subset: CD45RA+ positively selected. These receptor sequences come from a young man in good health.

On this clone: The sample carries other DNA sequences with the same CDR3. The chain combines TRBV9 with TRBJ2-5; D is undetermined. The CDR3 is made up of 13 amino acids. V was trimmed by 0 bases and J by 5 bases, leaving 8 bases between them. CDR1 and CDR2 from the germline V gene are SGDLS and YYNGEE. CDR3 nucleotide sequence: TGTGCCAGCAGCGTAGACGGCCGGGAGACCCAGTACTTC. Translating gives CASSVDGRETQYF.

V gene TRBV10-3 combines with J gene TRBJ2-1, with 12 nucleotides matching TRBD2. In germline, CDR1 is ENHRY, CDR2 SYGVKD. The CDR3 runs 15 residues. With 4 bases clipped from V and 9 bases from J, the junction kept 7 bases outside the gene matches. The CDR3 loop reads CAISGLAGGFSEQFF. CDR3 bases: TGTGCCATCAGTGGTCTAGCGGGAGGGTTTAGTGAGCAGTTCTTC.

This chain connects TRBV5-1 to TRBJ1-2; tentative D call: TRBD1 (5 bases). CDR1 SGHRS and CDR2 YFSETQ come from the germline V gene. CDR3 length: 13 amino acids. V was pared by 5 bases and J by 4 bases, with 12 bases between. The CDR3 bases are TGCGCCAGCAGTGACACCGGGACCTATGGCTACACCTTC. It specifies CASSDTGTYGYTF.

The J gene is TRBJ2-1, the V gene TRBV18; 9 bases agree with TRBD2. The CDR3 spans 14 residues. The J segment lost 5 bases and the V segment lost 3 bases, leaving 2 bases of the junction unmatched. CDR1 is KGHSH and CDR2 is LQKENI in the germline V gene. The CDR3 spells CASSPQREDNEQFF. CDR3 DNA: TGTGCCAGCTCACCCCAGCGGGAGGACAATGAGCAGTTCTTC.

The chain is built from TRBV11-2 and TRBJ2-6, with D perhaps matching TRBD2 (6 bases). Trimming shortened V by 8 bases and J by 10 bases, and 18 bases separated the two germline ends. This CDR3 contains 14 residues. In germline, CDR1 is SGHAT, CDR2 FQNNGV. CDR3 in DNA: TGTGCCAGCCCCGCCCGGTTGGGAGGAAACGTCCTGACTTTC. Translating it yields CASPARLGGNVLTF.

As for this clone: The same CDR3 is also encoded by other DNA sequences in this sample. The CDR3 sequence is CASSRTGNTEAFF. CDR3 DNA sequence: TGTGCCAGCAGTCGGACAGGGAACACTGAAGCTTTCTTT. The V call is TRBV6-6, the J call TRBJ1-1; TRBD1 matches at 7 bases. V gave up 5 bases and J gave up 1 base; unmatched junction bases: 1. This CDR3 comprises 13 residues. Germline assignment: CDR1 MNHNY and CDR2 SVGAGI (reference sequence).

The chain has TRBV10-3 and TRBJ2-5; TRBD2 is a possible D gene (6 bases). V lost 7 bases to trimming and J lost 2 bases, with 17 bases between them. CDR1 is ENHRY, CDR2 SYGVKD, per germline. The CDR3 totals 15 residues. The CDR3, as DNA: TGTGCCATCAAAGCCAGCGGGCCTACACAAGAGACCCAGTACTTC. Translation: CAIKASGPTQETQYF.

Concerning this clone: The junction departs from germline at one end; a sequencing error may be responsible. The chain carries TRBV4-3 and TRBJ2-2; 8 nucleotides agree with TRBD1. The CDR3 contains 16 residues. Per the germline V gene, CDR1 is LGHNA and CDR2 is YSLEER. CDR3 nucleotides: TGCGCCAGCAGACAAGAAGCCAGGGGGCGTCCCGGGGAGCTGTTTTTT. This gives the protein CASRQEARGRPGELFF.

The chain couples TRBV2 to TRBJ2-7, with TRBD1 identical over 7 bases. V was pared by 6 bases and J by 4 bases, with 6 bases of the junction left unmatched. Germline CDR1 SNHLY, CDR2 FYNNEI. This CDR3 has 13 residues. The CDR3 sequence: CASRPDRVYEQYF. CDR3 DNA sequence: TGTGCCAGCAGACCCGACAGGGTATACGAGCAGTACTTC.

In its sample, this clone was seen once. The chain employs TRBV7-9 and TRBJ1-4, with 9 nucleotides matching TRBD1. Germline CDR1 is SEHNR and CDR2 is FQNEAQ (reference sequence). There are 16 residues in the CDR3. Unmatched junction bases numbered 8, after V lost 9 bases and J lost 0 bases. The CDR3: CASTTGGAATNEKLFF. CDR3 sequence (DNA): TGTGCCAGTACTACAGGGGGCGCCGCAACTAATGAAAAACTGTTTTTT.

This rearrangement joins TRBV5-1 to TRBJ2-6; 9 positions agree with TRBD1. Germline loops: CDR1 SGHRS, CDR2 YFSETQ. The CDR3 is 17 amino acids. The V gene end was trimmed by 3 bases and the J gene end by 4 bases; junction bases not matched to a gene: 8. The CDR3 region is CASSSGQGPPGANVLTF. DNA for the CDR3: TGCGCCAGCAGCTCGGGACAGGGTCCCCCCGGGGCCAACGTCCTGACTTTC. Full variable domain (rest looked up from reference TRBV5-1 and TRBJ2-6): KAGVTQTPRYLIKTRGQQVTLSCSPISGHRSVSWYQQTPGQGLQFLFEYFSETQRNKGNFPGRFSGRQFSNSRSEMNVSTLELGDSALYLCASSSGQGPPGANVLTFGAGSRLTVL.

The chain has TRBV11-1 and TRBJ1-1; TRBD1 aligns across 9 bases. The ends lost 4 bases at V and 5 bases at J; junction bases unmatched: 8. CDR1 is SGHAT and CDR2 is FQDESV in the germline V gene (reference sequence). There are 15 residues in the CDR3. CDR3: CASSSPGQGRTEAFF. The CDR3 bases are TGTGCCAGCAGCTCTCCGGGACAGGGTCGAACTGAAGCTTTCTTT.

The V and J genes are TRBV28 and TRBJ2-7; the D is unclear. The V end was cut by 7 bases, the J end by 3 bases, with 13 bases between. CDR3 length: 13 residues. Per the germline V gene, CDR1 is MDHEN and CDR2 is SYDVKM. CDR3 in amino acids: CASTGLFFYEQYF. CDR3 coding DNA: TGTGCCAGCACCGGTTTGTTTTTCTACGAGCAGTACTTC.

This CDR3 is CSAIANEKLFF. The CDR3 region has the DNA TGCAGTGCCATAGCGAATGAAAAACTGTTTTTT. V and J are TRBV20-1 and TRBJ1-4; D gene uncertain. CDR3 length: 11 residues. The V end was cut by 6 bases, the J end by 5 bases, with 7 bases between. The germline V gene encodes CDR1 DFQATT and CDR2 SNEGSKA (reference sequence).

This chain joins TRBV19 and TRBJ1-1, with TRBD1 matching over 7 bases. V trimming: 7 bases; J trimming: 1 base; junction bases outside the gene matches: 6. There are 14 residues in the CDR3. Germline CDR1 and CDR2: LNHDA and SQIVND (reference sequence). CDR3 sequence (DNA): TGTGCCAGTAAACGACAGGGAGAGAACACTGAAGCTTTCTTT. Translation gives CASKRQGENTEAFF.

V and J are TRBV11-3 and TRBJ1-5, with a possible D match to TRBD1 (6 bases). Germline-derived CDR1 and CDR2 are SGHNT and YENEEA. CDR3 length: 12 residues. The V and J ends lost 7 bases and 4 bases respectively, with 8 bases between them. The CDR3 nucleotides are TGTGCCAGCATCAGGGGAAATCAGCCCCAGCATTTT. It is translated as CASIRGNQPQHF.

The chain links TRBV29-1 to TRBJ2-7; TRBD2 agrees at 8 bases. Germline values: CDR1 SQVTM, CDR2 ANQGSEA. The CDR3 runs to 14 residues. The V and J ends lost 4 bases and 5 bases, in that order; junction bases with no gene match: 10. Written as DNA, the CDR3 is TGCAGCGTTGCGGTAAGCGGGAGAGCCGACGAGCAGTACTTC. This translates into CSVAVSGRADEQYF.

J is TRBJ2-7 and V is TRBV2; TRBD2 might be the D (6 bases). V was shortened by 8 bases and J by 0 bases, with 23 bases between the two germline ends. This CDR3 is built from 17 residues. Germline CDR1 and CDR2: SNHLY and FYNNEI. CDR3 in DNA: TGTGCCAGCGGACCGGGGGAAAGGAATATATTCTCCTACGAGCAGTACTTC. This codes for CASGPGERNIFSYEQYF.

The J gene is TRBJ2-3, the V gene TRBV4-2; D may be TRBD1 or TRBD2 (6 bases each). The CDR3 sequence is 16 residues long. The V end lost 0 bases, the J end lost 6 bases, and 16 bases lay between the germline ends. Looked up from germline, CDR1 is LGHNA and CDR2 is YNFKEQ. CDR3 sequence (DNA): TGTGCCAGCAGCCAAGACGGCGGGGCAGGGGAGGATACGCAGTATTTT. This gives the protein CASSQDGGAGEDTQYF.

The chain uses TRBV10-2 and TRBJ2-1; 13 bases align to TRBD2. This CDR3 spans 14 amino acids. V gave up 6 bases and J gave up 9 bases; unmatched junction bases: 5. CDR1 and CDR2 from the germline V gene are WSHSY and SAAADI. The CDR3 DNA is TGCGCCAGCAGGGGGACTAGCGGGAACGGTGAGCAGTTCTTC. Translation gives CASRGTSGNGEQFF.

This clone was recorded once. This chain connects TRBV5-8 to TRBJ1-4; D might be TRBD1 (5 bases). Germline CDR1 reads SGHTS; CDR2 reads YDEGEE. Trimming cost V 0 bases and J 0 bases, with 15 bases left between them. The length of the CDR3 is 18 residues. The CDR3: CASSLVGGALPTNEKLFF. CDR3 coding DNA: TGTGCCAGCAGCTTGGTTGGAGGGGCGCTACCAACTAATGAAAAACTGTTTTTT.

The chain uses TRBV25-1 and TRBJ1-2; unclear D gene. CDR1 is MGHDK and CDR2 is SYGVNS in the germline V gene. This CDR3 is built from 16 residues. V lost 3 bases, J lost 4 bases, and 18 bases lay in between. The CDR3 is CASSDFGSPESYGYTF. As DNA, the CDR3 is TGTGCCAGCAGTGATTTTGGCTCCCCGGAAAGCTATGGCTACACCTTC.

V usage is TRBV5-1 and J usage is TRBJ2-3; 11 nucleotides match TRBD2. The J segment lost 2 bases and the V segment lost 4 bases, leaving 3 bases of the junction unmatched. Germline-derived CDR1 and CDR2 are SGHRS and YFSETQ. The CDR3 loop spans 15 amino acids. The CDR3 sequence: CASSPGLADTDTQYF. The DNA for the CDR3 is TGCGCCAGCAGCCCGGGACTAGCGGACACAGATACGCAGTATTTT.

The chain couples TRBV5-4 to TRBJ2-1; D gene uncertain. There are 13 residues in the CDR3. CDR1 is SGHNT and CDR2 is YYREEE in the germline V gene (reference sequence). V lost 4 bases to trimming and J lost 0 bases, with 5 bases between them. CDR3 sequence: CASSPSSYNEQFF. CDR3 coding DNA: TGTGCCAGCAGCCCGAGCTCCTACAATGAGCAGTTCTTC.

The chain employs TRBV28 and TRBJ1-5, with no clear D. Germline V lookup: CDR1 MDHEN, CDR2 SYDVKM. Trimming left V 5 bases short and J 5 bases short, with 4 bases between. The CDR3 totals 11 residues. This chain's CDR3 is CASSEYQPQHF. The CDR3 DNA is TGTGCCAGCAGTGAATATCAGCCCCAGCATTTT.

This chain joins TRBV27 and TRBJ2-1; D uncertain. The germline gives CDR1 MNHEY, CDR2 SMNVEV (reference sequence). The CDR3 runs 11 residues. Trimming removed 3 bases from V and 9 bases from J, with 6 bases in between. CDR3 sequence: CASSLSGEQFF. DNA for the CDR3: TGTGCCAGCAGTTTGTCTGGTGAGCAGTTCTTC.

The chain uses TRBV28 and TRBJ1-2; no reliable D call. CDR3 length equals 12 residues. The V gene's germline CDR1 is MDHEN and CDR2 SYDVKM. V dropped 5 bases and J dropped 4 bases, with 8 bases sitting between them. The CDR3 DNA reads as TGTGCCAGCAGTCCACTGCTCTATGGCTACACCTTC. This translates into CASSPLLYGYTF.

Only a few counts were recorded for this clone. The chain links TRBV15 to TRBJ2-3, with TRBD2 identical over 13 bases. Germline loops: CDR1 LNHNV, CDR2 YYDKDF (reference sequence). The CDR3 sequence is 16 residues long. V lost 1 base to trimming and J lost 4 bases; unmatched junction nucleotides: 2. The CDR3 here is CATSRGLAGGSDTQYF. The CDR3 nucleotides are TGTGCCACCAGCAGAGGACTAGCGGGAGGTTCAGATACGCAGTATTTT.

This chain uses TRBV6-5 with TRBJ1-4; TRBD1 might be the D (6 bases). Trimming shortened V by 7 bases and J by 8 bases, and 17 bases separated the two germline ends. Germline-derived CDR1 and CDR2 are MNHEY and SVGAGI. CDR3 size: 14 residues. CDR3 protein: CASKNRVRREKLFF. CDR3 in DNA: TGTGCCAGCAAGAACAGGGTTAGGAGGGAAAAACTGTTTTTT.

The V and J genes are TRBV6-1 and TRBJ2-7; weak D call: TRBD2 (9 bases). Trimming left V 4 bases short and J 3 bases short, with 25 bases between. The germline gives CDR1 MNHNS, CDR2 SASEGT. The CDR3 runs to 18 residues. CDR3 residues: CASSGPGGNSGSRYEQYF. CDR3 nucleotides: TGTGCCAGCAGTGGGCCAGGGGGCAATAGCGGGAGTCGCTACGAGCAGTACTTC.

This chain uses TRBV2 with TRBJ2-1; possibly TRBD1 for D (6 bases). CDR1 and CDR2 from the germline V gene are SNHLY and FYNNEI. The V and J ends lost 1 base and 4 bases respectively, with 11 bases between them. CDR3 length: 15 amino acids. CDR3 region: CASSEEGRGYNEQFF. In nucleotides, the CDR3 is TGTGCCAGCAGTGAAGAGGGCAGGGGATACAATGAGCAGTTCTTC.